This T cell receptor (beta chain) was sequenced in a study of post-analysis software for immune sequencing data. Study-level information: Patients with relapsing-remitting, secondary progressive and progressive-relapsing multiple sclerosis courses were all represented.

The study's findings and limits: TRBV5-6, TRBV5-1 and TRBV20-1 were among five TRBV segments more frequent in patients than controls. Pronounced co-clustering by F measure was evident among identically batched samples. Controls' normalized Chao1 diversity significantly exceeded that of multiple sclerosis patients.

Between the trimmed V and J ends, which lost 3 bases and 13 bases, there was a span of 7 bases. There are 9 residues in the CDR3. Germline V gene data show CDR1 as SGDLS and CDR2 as YYNGEE. Presence of unique molecular identifiers characterized the TCR beta cDNA libraries. TCRdb re-derived calls from the PCR reads in MiXCR, one entry per CDR3 protein. The sample contains 650,000 to 900,000 distinct CDR3 sequences, 46% of which appear only once. This clonotype showed up just once. The antigen is unknown. Sequenced material: blood. The chain employs TRBV9 and TRBJ1-2; no firm D call. This clonotype was obtained from a girl aged 10-17 years with multiple sclerosis. The CDR3 sequence: CASSAPPTF. The CDR3 DNA sequence: TGTGCCAGCAGCGCCCCTCCCACCTTC. Using reference TRBV9 and TRBJ1-2 for the parts outside the CDR3, the full variable domain is DSGVTQTPKHLITATGQRVTLRCSPRSGDLSVYWYQQSLDQGLQFLIQYYNGEERAKGNILERFSAQQFPDLHSELNLSSLELGDSALYFCASSAPPTFGSGTRLTVV.